Below are 21 T cell receptor beta chains sequenced from a single sample in a study of beta chain features in type 1 diabetes. Investigators reverse transcribed all isolated RNA, so they sequenced expressed TCRB transcripts. Assay used: immunoSEQ multiplex PCR; TCRdb lists only in-frame clones, some missing. The sample contains 350,000 to 400,000 clones, more than 12% of which appear only once. Sequencing input: naive CD4+ T cells from blood. These TCRs come from a woman between 18 and 29 years old in good health.

This clone occurred a few times. The gene calls are TRBV29-1 and TRBJ2-3; weak D call: TRBD2 (5 bases). The CDR3 has 14 residues. The ends were cut back, 2 bases at V and 0 bases at J, with 9 bases in the middle. Looked up from germline, CDR1 is SQVTM and CDR2 is ANQGSEA. Here the CDR3 reads CSVESLGSTDTQYF. The CDR3 region has the DNA TGCAGCGTTGAATCACTAGGAAGCACAGATACGCAGTATTTT.

The rearrangement uses TRBV7-2 and TRBJ2-7, with D perhaps TRBD1 (5 bases). V gave up 10 bases and J gave up 7 bases, with 14 bases separating them. Germline V lookup: CDR1 SGHTA, CDR2 FQGNSA. The CDR3 loop spans 11 amino acids. The CDR3 loop reads CATRRAWEQYF. The CDR3 DNA reads as TGTGCCACACGCAGGGCCTGGGAGCAGTACTTC.

The J gene is TRBJ1-1, the V gene TRBV9; no reliable D call. Trimming shortened V by 4 bases and J by 1 base, and 14 bases separated the two germline ends. Germline V CDR1 and CDR2: SGDLS, YYNGEE. This CDR3 comprises 15 residues. CDR3: CASSPQTNSNTEAFF. In DNA form, the CDR3 reads TGTGCCAGCAGCCCTCAGACAAACTCGAACACTGAAGCTTTCTTT.

This clone was observed a handful of times. The chain is built from TRBV29-1 and TRBJ2-1; D is unresolved. CDR3 length: 13 amino acids. Germline CDR1 SQVTM, CDR2 ANQGSEA. Trimming shortened V by 5 bases and J by 0 bases, and 8 bases separated the two germline ends. The CDR3: CSVPESSYNEQFF. As DNA, the CDR3 is TGCAGCGTTCCCGAGAGCTCCTACAATGAGCAGTTCTTC.

The rearrangement uses TRBV7-2 and TRBJ2-4; 7 nucleotides match TRBD2. Per germline, CDR1 SGHTA and CDR2 FQGNSA. After removal of 0 bases from V and 6 bases from J, the junction contained 5 bases not matched to a gene. CDR3 length: 15 amino acids. The CDR3 loop is CASSLAGGRGNIQYF. CDR3 sequence (DNA): TGTGCCAGCAGCTTAGCTGGGGGGAGGGGAAACATTCAGTACTTC.

The V call is TRBV7-9, the J call TRBJ2-3; D is undetermined. The CDR3 sequence is 13 residues long. CDR1 and CDR2 (germline): SEHNR, FQNEAQ (reference sequence). Trimming took off 3 bases at V and 4 bases at J, with 8 bases between the two ends. The CDR3 bases are TGTGCCAGCAGCTTTGGCCTGGCAGATACGCAGTATTTT. Translating it yields CASSFGLADTQYF.

This clone was recorded a few times. CDR3 protein: CASSQERNSGSADTQYF. The CDR3 DNA is TGCGCCAGCAGCCAAGAAAGGAATAGCGGGAGCGCAGATACGCAGTATTTT. The chain links TRBV4-1 to TRBJ2-3, with 9 bases identical to TRBD2. The V gene end was trimmed by 0 bases and the J gene end by 4 bases; junction bases not matched to a gene: 8. Germline assignment: CDR1 MGHRA and CDR2 YSYEKL. This CDR3 is built from 17 residues.

This clone was picked up a small number of times. This chain links TRBV7-2 with TRBJ2-1, with TRBD1 matching 8 bases. The germline gives CDR1 SGHTA, CDR2 FQGNSA. The CDR3 consists of 15 residues. After removal of 7 bases from V and 8 bases from J, the junction contained 13 bases not matched to a gene. The CDR3 sequence is CASTPPDRAAYEQFF. In nucleotides, the CDR3 is TGTGCCAGCACCCCCCCGGACAGGGCGGCGTATGAGCAGTTCTTC.

This clone has just a few counts. The V gene is TRBV28, the J gene TRBJ1-5; D is uncertain. The germline CDR1 and CDR2 sequences are MDHEN and SYDVKM. Trimming left V 4 bases short and J 4 bases short, with 5 bases between. CDR3 length: 12 residues. This CDR3 is CASSSGNQPQHF. DNA of the CDR3: TGTGCCAGCAGTTCCGGGAATCAGCCCCAGCATTTT.

A note on this clone: Additional DNA sequences in this sample encode the identical CDR3. This chain joins TRBV20-1 and TRBJ2-3; D is unclear. There are 11 residues in the CDR3. The germline CDR1 and CDR2 sequences are DFQATT and SNEGSKA (reference sequence). The V gene lost 1 base and the J gene lost 4 bases, with 3 bases spanning the gap. The CDR3 reads CSARGPDTQYF. As DNA, the CDR3 is TGCAGTGCTAGAGGGCCAGATACGCAGTATTTT.

The V call is TRBV28, the J call TRBJ1-1, with D maybe TRBD1 (5 bases). CDR1 is MDHEN and CDR2 is SYDVKM in the germline V gene. V dropped 1 base and J dropped 3 bases, with 6 bases sitting between them. The CDR3 is made up of 13 amino acids. The CDR3 reads CASSLSGDTEAFF. The CDR3, as DNA: TGTGCCAGCAGTTTATCGGGGGACACTGAAGCTTTCTTT.

This clone has a handful of counts. The chain combines TRBV30 with TRBJ2-1, with 10 bases that match TRBD2. The CDR3 sequence is 15 residues long. Germline values: CDR1 GTSNPN, CDR2 SVGIG (reference sequence). V was clipped by 4 bases and J by 0 bases; unmatched bases: 3. The CDR3 coding sequence is TGTGCCTGGATCCCTAGCGGGAGCTCCTACAATGAGCAGTTCTTC. Encoded protein: CAWIPSGSSYNEQFF.

This clone was counted only a few times. A junction boundary mismatches the germline segment, possibly from a read error. The chain has TRBV2 and TRBJ2-7; TRBD2 matches at 8 bases. CDR3 length: 15 residues. The germline gives CDR1 SNHLY, CDR2 FYNNEI. CDR3 residues: CASSAYGGAPYKQYF. The CDR3 DNA reads as TGTGCCAGCAGTGCATACGGGGGGGCACCCTACAAGCAGTACTTC.

The V gene is TRBV9, the J gene TRBJ2-5; TRBD1 might be the D (5 bases). The CDR3 runs to 13 residues. Trimming took 4 bases from V and 1 from J, leaving 8 bases between them. CDR1 and CDR2 from the germline V gene are SGDLS and YYNGEE. CDR3 coding DNA: TGTGCCAGCAGCCCTACAGGCCAAGAGACCCAGTACTTC. Translation: CASSPTGQETQYF.

CDR3 sequence (DNA): TGTGCCAGCAGCTCCCTCGGCGGGAGCTCCTACAATGAGCAGTTCTTC. Amino acid sequence: CASSSLGGSSYNEQFF. The V call is TRBV7-3, the J call TRBJ2-1; 7 positions agree with TRBD2. The CDR3 covers 16 residues. Germline V CDR1 and CDR2: SGHTA, FQGTGA. Trimming at V came to 4 bases and at J to 0 bases, leaving 6 bases not matched to a gene.

This clone was seen more than once but under ten times. The chain employs TRBV23-1 and TRBJ1-1; D uncertain. TRBV23-1 is an ORF for which the function is uncertain. V was clipped by 3 bases and J by 2 bases, with 19 bases between them. The CDR3 spans 17 residues. This CDR3 reads CASSHPDWLQVNTEAFF. The CDR3 DNA reads as TGCGCCAGCAGTCACCCGGACTGGCTCCAGGTTAACACTGAAGCTTTCTTT.

The chain employs TRBV13 and TRBJ2-6; no firm D call. Per the germline V gene, CDR1 is PRHDT and CDR2 is FYEKMQ (reference sequence). V lost 6 bases and J 5 bases, leaving 23 bases between the germline ends. The CDR3 length is 18 residues. CDR3 sequence: CASRYLKLSQSRANVLTF. DNA for the CDR3: TGTGCCAGCAGATATCTTAAGCTGAGTCAAAGTCGGGCCAACGTCCTGACTTTC.

V gene TRBV2 combines with J gene TRBJ2-5; 7 positions agree with TRBD2. V was pared by 6 bases and J by 2 bases, with 3 bases of the junction left unmatched. CDR1 is SNHLY and CDR2 is FYNNEI in the germline V gene. The CDR3 runs 13 residues. The CDR3 is CASRAGLQETQYF. CDR3 sequence (DNA): TGTGCCAGCAGAGCGGGGCTACAAGAGACCCAGTACTTC.

This chain connects TRBV2 to TRBJ2-3; 9 bases are shared with TRBD1. V was clipped by 7 bases and J by 0 bases; unmatched bases: 11. The germline V gene has CDR1 SNHLY and CDR2 FYNNEI. This CDR3 contains 17 residues. CDR3 loop: CASKSGTGFASTDTQYF. In DNA form, the CDR3 reads TGTGCCAGCAAATCCGGGACAGGGTTCGCTAGCACAGATACGCAGTATTTT.

The CDR3 protein is CASSLNGVAAYATDTQYF. The CDR3 nucleotides read TGTGCCAGCAGCTTGAATGGGGTAGCGGCCTATGCGACAGATACGCAGTATTTT. J is TRBJ2-3 and V is TRBV5-4; perhaps TRBD2 as D (6 bases). Germline V lookup: CDR1 SGHNT, CDR2 YYREEE (reference sequence). The CDR3 runs 18 residues. V was clipped by 1 base and J by 3 bases, with 21 bases between them.

Details on this clone: An end of the junction differs from the germline gene, which may be a read error. The V gene is TRBV9, the J gene TRBJ2-4, with D perhaps TRBD2 (6 bases). Germline lookup yields CDR1 SGDLS and CDR2 YYNGEE. The CDR3 has 12 amino acids. CDR3 DNA sequence: TGTGCCAGCAGCACCCCATGGGGGGACGTAGACTTC. Its protein is CASSTPWGDVDF. Complete variable domain (other parts from reference TRBV9 and TRBJ2-4): DSGVTQTPKHLITATGQRVTLRCSPRSGDLSVYWYQQSLDQGLQFLIQYYNGEERAKGNILERFSAQQFPDLHSELNLSSLELGDSALYFCASSTPWGDVDFGAGTRLSVL.